This TCR beta chain originates from a study of blood T cells in healthy people across ages. Concerning this clonotype: The target antigen is unknown.

The second PCR ran 7 to 11 cycles with a sample-barcoded 5' primer and J-beta primers. TCRdb re-derived calls from the 5' RACE reads in MiXCR, one entry per CDR3 protein. Of around 1,600,000 distinct CDR3 sequences in the sample, 35% to 45% were seen once. Looked up from germline, CDR1 is DFQATT and CDR2 is SNEGSKA (reference sequence). CDR3 length: 13 amino acids. Study-level findings and limits: Reliance upon unsorted PBMCs precluded definitive naive versus antigen-experienced comparison.

The clonotype was recovered from a young woman in good health. The specimen sequenced was blood. This chain uses TRBV20-1 with TRBJ2-7; D remains ambiguous. The end of the DNA is better explained by TRBJ2-5, so the J call may be wrong. The CDR3 reads CSAWLGCQETQYF. Written as DNA, the CDR3 is TGCAGTGCGTGGCTAGGGTGCCAAGAGACCCAGTACTTC.